Only a few counts were recorded for the clone carrying this T cell receptor (beta chain). Antigen: not known. This record belongs to a study of vaccination effects on CD4 cells after COVID-19. The repertoire was sequenced with immunoSEQ multiplex PCR; TCRdb's copy has only in-frame clones and lacks some. The repertoire holds about 59,000 clones, around 78% seen once, with 2% in the top ten. Before sequencing took place, the ViraFEST assay used viral peptide pools to expand antigen-specific CD4+ T cells. The authors isolated CD4+ T cells after 10 days of culture. Participants were given two doses of BNT162b2 or mRNA-1273 vaccine. After two million PBMC were placed in each well, they were cultured with approximately 9.1 IU/ml IL-2 and 8 to 10 ug/ml peptides. The CDR3 covers 17 residues. Losses at the gene ends were 4 bases for V and 3 bases for J; bases not matched to a gene: 9. CDR1 is KGHDR and CDR2 is SFDVKD in the germline V gene.

This TCR came from a human donor who received a COVID-19 vaccine. This chain joins TRBV24-1 and TRBJ2-1; TRBD1 matches at 9 bases. Source: CD4+ T cells from PBMCs cultured with HCoV-OC43 spike peptides, taken after COVID-19 vaccination. Subset described: HCoV-OC43 spike overlapping peptide pool stimulation. The DNA for the CDR3 is TGTGCCACCAGTGACAGTATGACAGGGGGTCACTACAATGAGCAGTTCTTC. Protein: CATSDSMTGGHYNEQFF.